These 18 T cell receptor beta chains originate from one sample sequenced in a study of shared clonotypes between healthy human individuals. The assay was immunoSEQ multiplex PCR, and TCRdb's table has in-frame clones only and misses some. The data show more than 450,000 clones, around 74% seen once. The sequencing sample was made of PBMCs. All receptors derive from a woman in her 40s in good health. Some clones in this sample may be carry-over from other donors' samples.

This clone was detected once. The chain combines TRBV10-1 with TRBJ2-2; D is perhaps TRBD1 (5 bases). Germline V CDR1 and CDR2: WNHNN, SYGVQD (reference sequence). The CDR3 sequence is 19 residues long. V was pared by 3 bases and J by 0 bases, with 20 bases between. CDR3 amino acids: CASSELVAGKNANTGELFF. CDR3 DNA: TGCGCCAGCAGTGAATTAGTAGCAGGGAAGAACGCGAACACCGGGGAGCTGTTTTTT.

The chain links TRBV18 to TRBJ1-4; no clear D. CDR1 and CDR2 (germline): KGHSH, LQKENI. Trimming stripped 2 bases from V and 0 bases from J, with 13 bases between. CDR3 length: 17 residues. In DNA form, the CDR3 reads TGTGCCAGCTCACCAGCAAACAGTCAAACAACTAATGAAAAACTGTTTTTT. This codes for CASSPANSQTTNEKLFF.

The rearrangement uses TRBV27 and TRBJ2-7; D is perhaps TRBD1 or TRBD2 (5 bases each). V gave up 6 bases and J gave up 3 bases, with 18 bases separating them. The CDR3 runs to 15 residues. Germline V gene data show CDR1 as MNHEY and CDR2 as SMNVEV (reference sequence). CDR3 DNA: TGTGCCAGCAGCAACCGGGACCGTTACTACTACGAGCAGTACTTC. This sequence encodes CASSNRDRYYYEQYF.

With regard to this clone: The sample contains more than one DNA sequence encoding this CDR3. The chain employs TRBV19 and TRBJ1-1, with D unclear. Trimming cost V 3 bases and J 2 bases, with 1 base left between them. Germline CDR1 reads LNHDA; CDR2 reads SQIVND (reference sequence). CDR3 length: 11 residues. The chain's CDR3 is CASSINTEAFF. CDR3 nucleotides: TGTGCCAGTAGTATCAACACTGAAGCTTTCTTT.

The rearrangement joins TRBV4-1 to TRBJ2-7; D not certain. The V end lost 4 bases, the J end lost 3 bases, and 10 bases lay between the germline ends. Germline assignment: CDR1 MGHRA and CDR2 YSYEKL. CDR3 size: 13 residues. The CDR3 nucleotides are TGCGCCAGCAGCCCTAGACACCTCTACGAGCAGTACTTC. This sequence encodes CASSPRHLYEQYF.

The V gene is TRBV5-1, the J gene TRBJ2-3; D is undetermined. The length of the CDR3 is 13 residues. V lost 0 bases and J 6 bases, leaving 8 bases between the germline ends. In germline, CDR1 is SGHRS, CDR2 YFSETQ. Here the CDR3 DNA reads TGCGCCAGCAGCTTGGCTACCATCGATACGCAGTATTTT. Translation gives CASSLATIDTQYF.

This chain joins TRBV19 and TRBJ2-2; D perhaps matches TRBD2 (5 bases). The germline gives CDR1 LNHDA, CDR2 SQIVND (reference sequence). This CDR3 has 16 residues. V was cut by 1 base and J by 2 bases, with 11 bases left in between. CDR3 protein: CASSIVKRPNTGELFF. The CDR3, as DNA: TGTGCCAGTAGTATAGTTAAGCGGCCAAACACCGGGGAGCTGTTTTTT.

The CDR3 sequence: CASSLWGTGDSYGYTF. For the CDR3, the DNA is TGTGCCAGCAGCCTATGGGGGACAGGGGATTCCTATGGCTACACCTTC. The chain combines TRBV7-9 with TRBJ1-2; TRBD1 matches at 10 bases. CDR3 size: 16 residues. Germline V CDR1 and CDR2: SEHNR, FQNEAQ (reference sequence). V gave up 5 bases and J gave up 4 bases; unmatched junction bases: 10.

This clone was picked up one time. V and J are TRBV2 and TRBJ2-1; TRBD2 agrees at 13 bases. Germline CDR1 reads SNHLY; CDR2 reads FYNNEI. J was trimmed by 7 bases and V by 4 bases; bases with no gene match: 1. There are 14 residues in the CDR3. The chain's CDR3 is CASSGLAGGNEQFF. DNA of the CDR3: TGTGCCAGCAGTGGACTAGCGGGAGGTAATGAGCAGTTCTTC.

The chain employs TRBV30 and TRBJ2-2, with 10 bases identical to TRBD2. V trimming: 5 bases; J trimming: 1 base; junction bases outside the gene matches: 7. The germline V gene has CDR1 GTSNPN and CDR2 SVGIG (reference sequence). This CDR3 region has 16 residues. The CDR3 is CAWAPLAGVNTGELFF. As DNA, the CDR3 is TGTGCCTGGGCCCCTCTAGCGGGGGTGAACACCGGGGAGCTGTTTTTT.

The chain couples TRBV28 to TRBJ1-2; D is unclear. V was pared by 3 bases and J by 0 bases, with 8 bases between. Germline V CDR1 and CDR2: MDHEN, SYDVKM. The CDR3 spans 14 residues. This CDR3 is CASSLGSSNYGYTF. For the CDR3, the DNA is TGTGCCAGCAGTTTGGGGAGTTCTAACTATGGCTACACCTTC.

The chain carries TRBV4-2 and TRBJ2-3; D perhaps matches TRBD2 (6 bases). V was clipped by 4 bases and J by 1 base, with 12 bases between them. The germline gives CDR1 LGHNA, CDR2 YNFKEQ. The CDR3 spans 15 residues. The CDR3 is CASSLGGTGTDTQYF. The CDR3 region has the DNA TGTGCCAGCAGCCTAGGCGGGACGGGCACAGATACGCAGTATTTT.

The chain combines TRBV10-3 with TRBJ2-5, with 12 nucleotides matching TRBD2. The germline V gene has CDR1 ENHRY and CDR2 SYGVKD. The CDR3 loop spans 15 amino acids. V was clipped by 10 bases and J by 3 bases; unmatched bases: 9. The CDR3 spells CATAAPSGREETQYF. CDR3 in DNA: TGTGCCACGGCCGCTCCTAGCGGGAGGGAAGAGACCCAGTACTTC.

The V call is TRBV27, the J call TRBJ2-5, with D uncertain. There are 12 residues in the CDR3. The germline V and J ends were trimmed by 5 bases and 0 bases, with 4 bases remaining between them. Germline values: CDR1 MNHEY, CDR2 SMNVEV (reference sequence). The CDR3 bases are TGTGCCAGCAGTGCCAACCAAGAGACCCAGTACTTC. Amino acids: CASSANQETQYF.

CDR3 nucleotide sequence: TGCGCCAGCAGCTTGAGGGGGCGCTTCTATGGCTACACCTTC. Translating it yields CASSLRGRFYGYTF. The rearrangement joins TRBV5-1 to TRBJ1-2, with 7 bases aligning to TRBD1. There are 14 residues in the CDR3. The trim removed 1 base at V and 4 bases at J, leaving 4 bases unmatched. Germline CDR1 is SGHRS and CDR2 is YFSETQ.

V usage is TRBV2 and J usage is TRBJ2-7; D could derive from TRBD1 or TRBD2 (6 bases each). The CDR3 is made up of 14 amino acids. The V end was cut by 4 bases, the J end by 7 bases, with 17 bases between. Germline V lookup: CDR1 SNHLY, CDR2 FYNNEI. CDR3 sequence: CASSAGGTVREQYF. CDR3 nucleotides: TGTGCCAGCAGTGCCGGGGGCACGGTGAGGGAGCAGTACTTC.

The table lists this clone with a few counts. V and J are TRBV7-6 and TRBJ2-3; 8 positions match TRBD2. Germline assignment: CDR1 SGHVS and CDR2 FNYEAQ. The CDR3 spans 14 residues. V trimming: 5 bases; J trimming: 5 bases; junction bases outside the gene matches: 6. As DNA, the CDR3 is TGTGCCAGCAGCCTTAGCGGGATAGTAGATACGCAGTATTTT. Protein: CASSLSGIVDTQYF.

The rearrangement links TRBV6-4 to TRBJ2-1; no firm D call. The germline V gene encodes CDR1 MRHNA and CDR2 SNTAGT. V was cut by 0 bases and J by 6 bases, with 6 bases left in between. The CDR3 loop spans 13 amino acids. The CDR3 DNA is TGTGCCAGCAGTGACTCCACTGTCAATGAGCAGTTCTTC. Residues: CASSDSTVNEQFF.